These 24 T cell receptor beta chains share one sample of origin, sequenced in a study of early T cells in non-severe SARS-CoV-2 infection. A single record per CDR3 protein comes from TCRdb applying MiXCR to the 5' RACE reads. This sample carries tens of thousands of distinct CDR3 sequences, around 13% of them seen once, and the ten largest clones take around 1.1%. Sample: whole blood. The receptors derive from an adult who was a healthcare worker with PCR-confirmed SARS-CoV-2 infection or an uninfected control (not recorded which).

This chain connects TRBV5-1 to TRBJ1-1; 9 bases map to TRBD1. The germline V gene encodes CDR1 SGHRS and CDR2 YFSETQ. The CDR3 is 15 residues long. With 4 bases clipped from V and 3 bases from J, the junction kept 7 bases outside the gene matches. In nucleotides, the CDR3 is TGCGCCAGCAGCGCTCACCGGGACAGGGACACTGAAGCTTTCTTT. The encoded protein is CASSAHRDRDTEAFF.

This clonotype occurred a few times. The chain joins TRBV12-5 to TRBJ2-2; no firm D call. From germline, CDR1 is LGHNT and CDR2 FRNRAP. The CDR3 extends over 16 amino acids. Trimming left V 0 bases short and J 1 base short, with 9 bases between. Written as DNA, the CDR3 is TGTGCTAGTGGTTTGGTAGTGGACGAGAACACCGGGGAGCTGTTTTTT. This sequence encodes CASGLVVDENTGELFF.

This clonotype was observed at least ten times. This chain uses TRBV19 with TRBJ2-7; TRBD1 might be the D (6 bases). Trimming took 0 bases from V and 4 from J, leaving 13 bases between them. Germline-derived CDR1 and CDR2 are LNHDA and SQIVND (reference sequence). This CDR3 region has 15 residues. In DNA, the CDR3 is TGTGCCAGTAGTATAGATCAGGACAGCGCTTACGAGCAGTACTTC. Protein product: CASSIDQDSAYEQYF.

There are a few counts of this clonotype. The rearrangement links TRBV20-1 to TRBJ2-3; D is undetermined. In germline, CDR1 is DFQATT, CDR2 SNEGSKA (reference sequence). The V end was cut by 5 bases, the J end by 6 bases, with 15 bases between. The CDR3 loop spans 13 amino acids. The CDR3 DNA follows: TGCAGTGCTCCTAAGGACGGAGTGGATACGCAGTATTTT. This codes for CSAPKDGVDTQYF.

Only a few counts were recorded for this clonotype. The CDR3 reads CASSPDRSEQYF. The DNA for the CDR3 is TGTGCCAGCTCACCAGACAGGTCGGAGCAGTACTTC. This chain connects TRBV18 to TRBJ2-7; D perhaps matches TRBD1 (6 bases). The CDR3 covers 12 residues. Deletions cut 2 bases from V and 7 bases from J, with 9 bases between. Germline loops: CDR1 KGHSH, CDR2 LQKENI.

This clonotype was seen a handful of times. V usage is TRBV20-1 and J usage is TRBJ2-1; TRBD2 agrees at 9 bases. CDR1 DFQATT and CDR2 SNEGSKA come from the germline V gene (reference sequence). V shed 1 base, J shed 6 bases, and the junction held 10 bases outside the gene matches. The CDR3 is made up of 16 amino acids. The CDR3, as DNA: TGCAGTGCTAGAGTAGTGAGCGGGGGGCTCTTCAATGAGCAGTTCTTC. Protein: CSARVVSGGLFNEQFF.

The chain joins TRBV20-1 to TRBJ2-3; D remains unclear. Trimming cost V 5 bases and J 4 bases, with 10 bases left between them. The CDR3 covers 12 residues. Germline CDR1 is DFQATT and CDR2 is SNEGSKA (reference sequence). The CDR3 spells CSAALPPDTQYF. In DNA, the CDR3 is TGCAGTGCTGCTCTCCCCCCAGATACGCAGTATTTT.

The chain recombines TRBV4-1 with TRBJ1-6; no definite D call. V dropped 0 bases and J dropped 7 bases, with 13 bases sitting between them. The CDR3 is 16 amino acids. CDR1 and CDR2 from the germline V gene are MGHRA and YSYEKL. This chain's CDR3 is CASSQESAFGNSPLHF. CDR3 nucleotides: TGCGCCAGCAGCCAAGAGAGCGCGTTCGGGAATTCACCCCTCCACTTT.

This clonotype was seen a handful of times. The chain employs TRBV28 and TRBJ2-1; no reliable D call. CDR1 is MDHEN and CDR2 is SYDVKM in the germline V gene. There are 15 residues in the CDR3. The V end was cut by 3 bases, the J end by 2 bases, with 11 bases between. CDR3 region: CASSLMATAYNEQFF. The CDR3 DNA sequence: TGTGCCAGCAGTTTGATGGCCACTGCCTACAATGAGCAGTTCTTC. Full variable domain (missing parts from reference TRBV28 and TRBJ2-1): DVKVTQSSRYLVKRTGEKVFLECVQDMDHENMFWYRQDPGLGLRLIYFSYDVKMKEKGDIPEGYSVSREKKERFSLILESASTNQTSMYLCASSLMATAYNEQFFGPGTRLTVL.

This clonotype was counted at least ten times. The V call is TRBV9, the J call TRBJ2-5; 10 nucleotides line up with TRBD1. The junction had 8 bases not matched to a gene; V was cut back by 4 bases and J by 5 bases. The CDR3 runs to 15 residues. Germline V gene data show CDR1 as SGDLS and CDR2 as YYNGEE. The CDR3 sequence: CASSLGQGLSETQYF. The CDR3 coding sequence is TGTGCCAGCAGCTTGGGACAGGGGTTATCGGAGACCCAGTACTTC.

This clonotype has a single count. This chain uses TRBV28 with TRBJ2-7; D ambiguous. Germline CDR1 is MDHEN and CDR2 is SYDVKM. The CDR3 length is 11 residues. The V end was cut by 5 bases, the J end by 3 bases, with 5 bases between. CDR3 sequence reads: CASSVHYEQYF. CDR3 coding DNA: TGTGCCAGCAGTGTACACTACGAGCAGTACTTC.

This clonotype was detected only a few times. This chain links TRBV29-1 with TRBJ1-2; D is unclear. Germline CDR1 and CDR2: SQVTM and ANQGSEA. This CDR3 region has 12 residues. The V end lost 8 bases, the J end lost 5 bases, and 15 bases lay between the germline ends. CDR3 in amino acids: CSIVVGSYGYTF. The CDR3, as DNA: TGCAGCATTGTAGTAGGGAGTTATGGCTACACCTTC.

About this clonotype: One end of the junction varies from germline; a read error may be responsible. This sequence joins TRBV7-9 and TRBJ2-3; D remains ambiguous. The CDR3 loop spans 13 amino acids. CDR1 and CDR2 from the germline V gene are SEHNR and FQNEAQ (reference sequence). CDR3 nucleotide sequence: TGTGCCAGCAGCTCCCCCTACACAGAAACGCAGTATTTT. Translating gives CASSSPYTETQYF.

Many counts were recorded for this clonotype. The J gene is TRBJ2-7, the V gene TRBV28, with 11 positions matching TRBD2. With 4 bases clipped from V and 4 bases from J, the junction kept 15 bases outside the gene matches. Germline-derived CDR1 and CDR2 are MDHEN and SYDVKM. CDR3 length: 18 amino acids. Here the CDR3 reads CASSSQRMGLAERYEQYF. CDR3 bases: TGTGCCAGCAGTTCCCAACGCATGGGACTAGCGGAGAGGTACGAGCAGTACTTC.

This clonotype came up many times. The chain recombines TRBV19 with TRBJ2-1; 8 bases are a match to TRBD2. Germline V lookup: CDR1 LNHDA, CDR2 SQIVND (reference sequence). This CDR3 region has 17 residues. With V trimmed by 1 base and J by 2 bases, 7 bases remained unmatched. The CDR3 protein is CASSIAPAGEAYNEQFF. In DNA form, the CDR3 reads TGTGCCAGTAGTATAGCCCCAGCGGGAGAGGCCTACAATGAGCAGTTCTTC. Supplemented by reference TRBV19 and TRBJ2-1, the full variable domain reads DGGITQSPKYLFRKEGQNVTLSCEQNLNHDAMYWYRQDPGQGLRLIYYSQIVNDFQKGDIAEGYSVSREKKESFPLTVTSAQKNPTAFYLCASSIAPAGEAYNEQFFGPGTRLTVL.

This clonotype occurred many times. The rearrangement joins TRBV11-2 to TRBJ2-1; the D gene is possibly TRBD2 (7 bases). The CDR3 is made up of 14 amino acids. Per germline, CDR1 SGHAT and CDR2 FQNNGV. Trimming took 5 bases from V and 5 from J, leaving 13 bases between them. CDR3 nucleotides: TGTGCCAGCAGCCCGCGGGGGCGGGACAATGAGCAGTTCTTC. This encodes CASSPRGRDNEQFF.

V and J are TRBV6-2 or TRBV6-3 and TRBJ2-3; D not certain. The CDR3 is 14 residues long. CDR1 is MNHEY and CDR2 is SVGEGT in the germline V gene. The ends were cut back, 6 bases at V and 3 bases at J, with 13 bases in the middle. The chain's CDR3 is CASRPLIQTDTQYF. In DNA, the CDR3 is TGTGCCAGCAGACCCCTGATCCAAACAGATACGCAGTATTTT.

This clonotype was detected only a few times. The chain couples TRBV28 to TRBJ2-3; unclear D gene. V was clipped by 11 bases and J by 5 bases, with 11 bases between them. CDR3 length: 11 residues. CDR1 MDHEN and CDR2 SYDVKM come from the germline V gene. The DNA of the CDR3 is TGTGCCGCCCTCCGCAGAGATACGCAGTATTTT. It is translated as CAALRRDTQYF.

This clonotype was recorded many times. This rearrangement joins TRBV7-9 to TRBJ2-1, with 9 bases lining up with TRBD1. V lost 5 bases and J lost 4; bases outside the gene matches: 6. The CDR3 is 15 amino acids. Germline CDR1 is SEHNR and CDR2 is FQNEAQ (reference sequence). The CDR3 spells CASSRQGGTYNEQFF. CDR3 bases: TGTGCCAGCAGCCGACAGGGGGGGACGTACAATGAGCAGTTCTTC. Combining the CDR3 with reference TRBV7-9 and TRBJ2-1 gives the whole variable domain DTGVSQNPRHKITKRGQNVTFRCDPISEHNRLYWYRQTLGQGPEFLTYFQNEAQLEKSRLLSDRFSAERPKGSFSTLEIQRTEQGDSAMYLCASSRQGGTYNEQFFGPGTRLTVL.

This clonotype was counted a few times. The chain joins TRBV5-6 to TRBJ1-2; perhaps TRBD1 as D (6 bases). CDR1 and CDR2 from the germline V gene are SGHDT and YYEEEE. The CDR3 sequence is 16 residues long. Between the trimmed V and J ends, which lost 2 bases and 2 bases, there was a span of 16 bases. CDR3 nucleotide sequence: TGTGCCAGCAGCTTCGGGGGCAGCTCGGTCAACTATGGCTACACCTTC. Protein product: CASSFGGSSVNYGYTF.

J is TRBJ2-7 and V is TRBV7-2; no clear D gene. The germline CDR1 and CDR2 sequences are SGHTA and FQGNSA. The CDR3 covers 12 residues. V was trimmed by 2 bases and J by 4 bases, leaving 6 bases between them. CDR3 coding DNA: TGTGCCAGCAGCTTAATAGGGTACGAGCAGTACTTC. As protein: CASSLIGYEQYF. The whole variable domain, remainder taken from reference TRBV7-2 and TRBJ2-7, is GAGVSQSPSNKVTEKGKDVELRCDPISGHTALYWYRQSLGQGLEFLIYFQGNSAPDKSGLPSDRFSAERTGGSVSTLTIQRTQQEDSAVYLCASSLIGYEQYFGPGTRLTVT.

This clonotype has at least ten counts. The gene calls are TRBV6-6 and TRBJ2-7; 8 bases agree with TRBD1. The V segment lost 5 bases and the J segment 3 bases; nucleotides outside the gene matches: 6. From germline, CDR1 is MNHNY and CDR2 SVGAGI (reference sequence). The CDR3 contains 14 residues. This CDR3 is CASSQQGARYEQYF. CDR3 nucleotides: TGTGCCAGCAGTCAGCAGGGGGCCCGCTACGAGCAGTACTTC.

This clonotype was found once. The rearrangement joins TRBV5-6 to TRBJ1-3, with a tentative D call TRBD1 (6 bases). The CDR3 length is 15 residues. The germline CDR1 and CDR2 sequences are SGHDT and YYEEEE. V dropped 4 bases and J dropped 0 bases, with 11 bases sitting between them. The CDR3 bases are TGTGCCAGCAGCCGGGGGGCTAACTCTGGAAACACCATATATTTT. It codes for CASSRGANSGNTIYF.

This clonotype was detected ten times or more. This sequence joins TRBV6-6 and TRBJ1-5, with 9 bases fitting TRBD1. This CDR3 has 18 residues. With 6 bases clipped from V and 4 bases from J, the junction kept 16 bases outside the gene matches. CDR1 and CDR2 (germline): MNHNY, SVGAGI (reference sequence). CDR3: CASRPGTGRAHQNQPQHF. The CDR3 nucleotides read TGTGCCAGCAGACCCGGGACAGGGAGGGCCCACCAGAATCAGCCCCAGCATTTT.